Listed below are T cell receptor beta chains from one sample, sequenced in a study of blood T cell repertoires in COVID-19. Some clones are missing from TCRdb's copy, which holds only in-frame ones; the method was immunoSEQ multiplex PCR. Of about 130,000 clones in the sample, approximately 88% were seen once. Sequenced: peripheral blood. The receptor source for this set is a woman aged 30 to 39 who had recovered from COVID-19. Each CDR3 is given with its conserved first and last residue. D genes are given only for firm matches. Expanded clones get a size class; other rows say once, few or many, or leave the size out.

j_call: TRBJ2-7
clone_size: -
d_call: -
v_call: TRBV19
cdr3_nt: TGTGCCAGTAGTATCAGACAGGACCTGTCCTACGAGCAGTACTTC
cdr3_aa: CASSIRQDLSYEQYF

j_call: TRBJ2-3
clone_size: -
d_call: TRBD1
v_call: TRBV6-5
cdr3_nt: TGTGCCAGCAGGCTGGGACAGGGTAGGGGCGATACGCAGTATTTT
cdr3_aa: CASRLGQGRGDTQYF

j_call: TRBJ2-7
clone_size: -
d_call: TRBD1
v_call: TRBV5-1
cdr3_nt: TGCGCCAGCAGCCTAGGACAGGGATCCTACGAGCAGTACTTC
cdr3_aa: CASSLGQGSYEQYF

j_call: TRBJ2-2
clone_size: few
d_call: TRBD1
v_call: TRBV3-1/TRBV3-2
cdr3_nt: TGTGCCAGCAGCCAAGTTAATGCGGGACAGGGAGGCACCGGGGAGCTGTTTTTT
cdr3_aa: CASSQVNAGQGGTGELFF

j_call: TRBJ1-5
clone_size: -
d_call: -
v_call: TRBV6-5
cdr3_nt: TGTGCCAGCAGCCTCAGTGGGGCCAATCAGCCCCAGCATTTT
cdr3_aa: CASSLSGANQPQHF

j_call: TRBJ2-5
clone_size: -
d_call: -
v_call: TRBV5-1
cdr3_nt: TGCGCCAGCAGCCCAAGTGCGGCTTTTCAAGAGACCCAGTACTTC
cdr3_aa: CASSPSAAFQETQYF

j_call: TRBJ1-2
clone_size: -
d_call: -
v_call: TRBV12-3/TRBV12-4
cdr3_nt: TGTGCCAGCAGTCCTGCAGGGGTCCATGGCTACACCTTC
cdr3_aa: CASSPAGVHGYTF

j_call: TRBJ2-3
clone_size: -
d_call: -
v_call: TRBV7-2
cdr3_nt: TGTGCCAGCAGCCGGTCATCTAGCACAGATACGCAGTATTTT
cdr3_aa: CASSRSSSTDTQYF

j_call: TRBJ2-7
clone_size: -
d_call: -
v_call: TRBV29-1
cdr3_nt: TGCAGCGTTGAAACTACCGACTACGAGCAGTACTTC
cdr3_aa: CSVETTDYEQYF

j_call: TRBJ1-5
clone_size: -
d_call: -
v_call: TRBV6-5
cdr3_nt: TGTGCCAGCAGCATTCAGAATAGCAATCAGCCCCAGCATTTT
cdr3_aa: CASSIQNSNQPQHF

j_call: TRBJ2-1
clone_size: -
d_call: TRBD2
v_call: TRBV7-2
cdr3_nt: TGTGCCAGCAGCCCTCGTGGCGGGAGAAATAGTGAGCAGTTCTTC
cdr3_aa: CASSPRGGRNSEQFF

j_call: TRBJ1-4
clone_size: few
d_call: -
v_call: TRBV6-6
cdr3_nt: TGTGCCAGCAGTTACTCGAGGGTGAATGAAAAACTGTTTTTT
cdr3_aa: CASSYSRVNEKLFF

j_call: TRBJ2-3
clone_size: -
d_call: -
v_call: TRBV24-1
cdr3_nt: TGTGCCACCAGTCCAGGGCGCAGCACAGATACGCAGTATTTT
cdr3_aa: CATSPGRSTDTQYF

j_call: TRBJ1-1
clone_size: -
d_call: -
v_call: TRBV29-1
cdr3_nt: TGCAGCGTTGAAGGTTCAATGGAGGATTTGAACACTGAAGCTTTCTTT
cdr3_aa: CSVEGSMEDLNTEAFF

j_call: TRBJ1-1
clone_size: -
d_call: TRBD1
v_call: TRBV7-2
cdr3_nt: TGTGCCAGCAGCAGGGACAGGTCCTCTGAAGCTTTCTTT
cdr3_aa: CASSRDRSSEAFF

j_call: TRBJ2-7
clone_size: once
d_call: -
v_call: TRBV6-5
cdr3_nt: TGTGCCAGCAGTTACCGAGGGCAGTCAGCCTACGAGCAGTACTTC
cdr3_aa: CASSYRGQSAYEQYF

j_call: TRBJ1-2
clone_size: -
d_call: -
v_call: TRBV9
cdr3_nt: TGTGCCAGCAGCGCCACAGGGAATTATGGCTACACCTTC
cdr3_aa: CASSATGNYGYTF

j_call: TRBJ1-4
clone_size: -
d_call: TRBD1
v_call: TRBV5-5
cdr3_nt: TGTGCCAGCAGCGGAAGCAGGGGGCGATATGAAAAACTGTTTTTT
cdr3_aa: CASSGSRGRYEKLFF

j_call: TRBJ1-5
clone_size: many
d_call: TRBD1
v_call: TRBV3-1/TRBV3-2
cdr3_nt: TGTGCCAGCAGCCAAGGGACAGGGGGCGCTCCCAATCAGCCCCAGCATTTT
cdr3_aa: CASSQGTGGAPNQPQHF

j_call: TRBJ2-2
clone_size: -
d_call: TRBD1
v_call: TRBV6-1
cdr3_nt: TGTGCCAGCAGTGCCCGGACAGGGGTGATTACCGGGGAGCTGTTTTTT
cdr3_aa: CASSARTGVITGELFF

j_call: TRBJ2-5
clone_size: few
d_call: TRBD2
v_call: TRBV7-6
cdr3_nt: TGTGCCAGCAGCTTATTAGCGGGAGTCGGGGAGACCCAGTACTTC
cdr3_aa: CASSLLAGVGETQYF

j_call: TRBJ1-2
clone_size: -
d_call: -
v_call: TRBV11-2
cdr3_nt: TGTGCCAGCAGCTTAGAACACAGGAGCTCTGGCTACACCTTC
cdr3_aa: CASSLEHRSSGYTF

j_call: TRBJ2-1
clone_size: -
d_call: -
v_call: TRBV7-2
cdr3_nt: TGTGCCAGCAGCCCAAGGGCTACGGGAGAGGGTGAGCAGTTCTTC
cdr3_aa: CASSPRATGEGEQFF

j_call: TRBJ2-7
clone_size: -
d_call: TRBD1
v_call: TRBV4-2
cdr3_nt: TGTGCCAGCAGCCAGGGGACAGGGGGGGGATACGAGCAGTACTTC
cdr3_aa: CASSQGTGGGYEQYF

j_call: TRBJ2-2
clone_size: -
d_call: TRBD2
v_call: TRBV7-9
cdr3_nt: TGTGCCAGCAGCCCCCCGGGGAGGGGGAACACCGGGGAGCTGTTTTTT
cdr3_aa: CASSPPGRGNTGELFF

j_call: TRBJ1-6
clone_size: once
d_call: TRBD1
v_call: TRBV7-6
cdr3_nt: TGTGCCAGCAGTCGGGGACAGGAATATTCACCCCTCCACTTT
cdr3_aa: CASSRGQEYSPLHF

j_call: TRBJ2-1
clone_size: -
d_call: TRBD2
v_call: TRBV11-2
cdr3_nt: TGTGCCAGCAGCCAACCGGTGGGGGGGGGAACCAATGAGCAGTTCTTC
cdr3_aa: CASSQPVGGGTNEQFF

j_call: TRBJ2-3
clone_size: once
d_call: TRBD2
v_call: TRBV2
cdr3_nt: TGTGCCAGCAGGGGACTAGCGGGCCTCACAGATACGCAGTATTTT
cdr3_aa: CASRGLAGLTDTQYF

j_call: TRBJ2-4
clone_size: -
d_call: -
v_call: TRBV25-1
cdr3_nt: TGTGCCAGCAGTAACTCGCCGGGACTAGCCAAAAACATTCAGTACTTC
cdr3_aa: CASSNSPGLAKNIQYF

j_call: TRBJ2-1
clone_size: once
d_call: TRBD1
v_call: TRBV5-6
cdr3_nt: TGTGCCAGCAGCCCCCGGGACAGCTTGTACAATGAGCAGTTCTTC
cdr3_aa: CASSPRDSLYNEQFF

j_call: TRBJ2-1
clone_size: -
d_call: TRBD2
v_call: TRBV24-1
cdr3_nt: TGTGCCACCAGTGACTCCGGGACTAGCGGGAGAATGAATGAGCAGTTCTTC
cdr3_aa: CATSDSGTSGRMNEQFF

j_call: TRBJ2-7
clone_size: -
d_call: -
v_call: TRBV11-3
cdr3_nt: TGTGCCAGCAGCTTAGATCGGGGGGCTGAGCAGTACTTC
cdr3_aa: CASSLDRGAEQYF

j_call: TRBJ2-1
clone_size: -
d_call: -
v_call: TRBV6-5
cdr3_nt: TGTGCCAGCAGTTACTCTGGCGGGGGCCCTTACAATGAGCAGTTCTTC
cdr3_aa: CASSYSGGGPYNEQFF

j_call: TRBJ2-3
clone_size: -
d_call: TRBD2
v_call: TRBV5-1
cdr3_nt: TGCGCCAGCAGCATTGGACGGGGACTAGCGGGGGGCACAGATACGCAGTATTTT
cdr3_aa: CASSIGRGLAGGTDTQYF

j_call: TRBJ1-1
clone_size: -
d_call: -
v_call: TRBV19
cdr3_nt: TGTGCCAGTAGTGAGGGGGATCTGTCCGGCACTGAAGCTTTCTTT
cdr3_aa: CASSEGDLSGTEAFF

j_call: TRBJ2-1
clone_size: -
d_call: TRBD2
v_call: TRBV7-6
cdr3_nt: TGTGCCAGCAGCTTAGTACTAGCGGGGGCTCCTACCTACAATGAGCAGTTCTTC
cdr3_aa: CASSLVLAGAPTYNEQFF

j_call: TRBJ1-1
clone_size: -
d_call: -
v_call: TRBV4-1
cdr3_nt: TGCGCCAGCAGCCAAGCAGGGGCGATGAACACTGAAGCTTTCTTT
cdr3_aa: CASSQAGAMNTEAFF

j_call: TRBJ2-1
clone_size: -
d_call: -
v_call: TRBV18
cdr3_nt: TGTGCCAGCTCACTACGGACTATCTCCTACAATGAGCAGTTCTTC
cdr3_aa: CASSLRTISYNEQFF

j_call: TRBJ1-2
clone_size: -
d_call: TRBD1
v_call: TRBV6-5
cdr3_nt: TGTGCCAGCAGACCGGGGACAGGGGAATTCTATGGCTACACCTTC
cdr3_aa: CASRPGTGEFYGYTF

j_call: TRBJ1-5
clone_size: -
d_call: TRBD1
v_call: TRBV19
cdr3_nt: TGTGCCAGTAGCCGGGACAGGGGGCGAGGTGGCAATCAGCCCCAGCATTTT
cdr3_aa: CASSRDRGRGGNQPQHF

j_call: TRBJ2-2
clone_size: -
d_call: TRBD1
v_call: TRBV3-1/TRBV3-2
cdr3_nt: TGTGCCAGCAGCCCGGCGACAGGGGCCACCGGGGAGCTGTTTTTT
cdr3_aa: CASSPATGATGELFF

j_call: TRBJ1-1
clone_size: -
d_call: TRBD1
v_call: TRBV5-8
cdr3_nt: TGTGCCAGCAGCCAGGGGGGGAACACTGAAGCTTTCTTT
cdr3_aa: CASSQGGNTEAFF

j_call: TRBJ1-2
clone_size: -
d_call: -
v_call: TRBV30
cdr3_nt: TGTGCCTGGAGTGTATCGGGTCGGGACACCTTC
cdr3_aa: CAWSVSGRDTF

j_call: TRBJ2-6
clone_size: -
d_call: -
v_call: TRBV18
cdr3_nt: TGTGCCAGCTCACCAGACGAGACAGTCAACCTCTCTGGGGCCAACGTCCTGACTTTC
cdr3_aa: CASSPDETVNLSGANVLTF

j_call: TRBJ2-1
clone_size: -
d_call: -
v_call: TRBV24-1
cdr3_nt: TGTGCCACCAGTGATTTAAGTTACACTGAGCAGTTCTTC
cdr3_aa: CATSDLSYTEQFF

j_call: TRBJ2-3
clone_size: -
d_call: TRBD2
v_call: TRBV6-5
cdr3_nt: TGTGCCAGCAGTTCCCCTCGGCTAGCGGGCACAGATACGCAGTATTTT
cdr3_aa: CASSSPRLAGTDTQYF

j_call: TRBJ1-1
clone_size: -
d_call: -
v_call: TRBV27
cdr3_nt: TGTGCCAGCAGTCGGTGGACTGAAGCTTTCTTT
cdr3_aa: CASSRWTEAFF

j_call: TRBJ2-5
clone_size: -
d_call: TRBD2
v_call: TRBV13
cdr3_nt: TGTGCCAGCAGCACTTTATACGGGACTAGCGGGTCCCAAGAGACCCAGTACTTC
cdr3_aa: CASSTLYGTSGSQETQYF

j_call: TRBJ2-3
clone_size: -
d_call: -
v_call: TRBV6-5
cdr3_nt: TGTGCCAGCAGTCGAACAGGTACAGATACGCAGTATTTT
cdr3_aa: CASSRTGTDTQYF

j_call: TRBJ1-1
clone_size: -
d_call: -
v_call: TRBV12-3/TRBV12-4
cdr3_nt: TGTGCCAGCAGCCGGTCGATGAACACTGAAGCTTTCTTT
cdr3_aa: CASSRSMNTEAFF

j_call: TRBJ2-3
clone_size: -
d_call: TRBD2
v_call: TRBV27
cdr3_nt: TGTGCCAGCAGTCCGTCCGGCGGGGGGGGGCGCACAGATACGCAGTATTTT
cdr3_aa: CASSPSGGGGRTDTQYF

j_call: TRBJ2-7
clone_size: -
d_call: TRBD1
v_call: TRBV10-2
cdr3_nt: TGCGCCAGCATTACCTCCCAGGGGGCTGGCTACGAGCAGTACTTC
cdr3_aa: CASITSQGAGYEQYF

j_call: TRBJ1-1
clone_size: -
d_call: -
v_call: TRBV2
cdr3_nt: TGTGCCAGCAGCGGGGGACCCGGCACTGAAGCTTTCTTT
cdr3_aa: CASSGGPGTEAFF

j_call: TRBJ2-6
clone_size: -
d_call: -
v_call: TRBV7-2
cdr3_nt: TGTGCCAGCAGCTCCCGCGGGGAGTCGGGGGCCAACGTCCTGACTTTC
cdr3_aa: CASSSRGESGANVLTF

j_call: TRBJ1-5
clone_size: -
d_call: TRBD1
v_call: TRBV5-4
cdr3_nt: TGTGCCAGCAGCTTCGGGGGACAGGGGGCAGTTCAGCCCCAGCATTTT
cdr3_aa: CASSFGGQGAVQPQHF

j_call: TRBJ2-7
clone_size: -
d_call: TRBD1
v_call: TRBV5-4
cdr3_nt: TGTGCCAGCAGTAGAGGGACAGGCTCCTACGAGCAGTACTTC
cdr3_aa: CASSRGTGSYEQYF

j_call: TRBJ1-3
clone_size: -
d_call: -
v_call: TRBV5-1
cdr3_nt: TGCGCCAGCAGCTTGGACACCTCTGGAAACACCATATATTTT
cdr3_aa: CASSLDTSGNTIYF